The 11 T cell receptor beta chains listed next were all sequenced from one sample in a study of T cells after yellow fever vaccination. MiXCR was run by TCRdb on the 5' RACE reads, yielding one entry per CDR3 protein. The top ten hold around 19% of the sample, which has some 250,000 distinct CDR3 sequences, approximately 3.5% seen once. The sample in question was PBMCs, obtained 15 days after the yellow fever booster vaccination. Source of these receptors: a man between 18 and 29 years old who received the YFV17D yellow fever vaccine.

At least ten counts were recorded for this clonotype. V and J are TRBV6-5 and TRBJ1-2; TRBD1 agrees at 8 bases. The CDR3 length is 15 residues. The germline V gene encodes CDR1 MNHEY and CDR2 SVGAGI. Trimming at V came to 0 bases and at J to 4 bases, leaving 4 bases not matched to a gene. CDR3 region: CASSYSTGEVYGYTF. In nucleotides, the CDR3 is TGTGCCAGCAGTTACTCGACAGGGGAGGTCTATGGCTACACCTTC.

This clonotype has only a few counts. V usage is TRBV5-4 and J usage is TRBJ1-2; no clear D. In germline, CDR1 is SGHNT, CDR2 YYREEE (reference sequence). The V end was cut by 2 bases, the J end by 2 bases, with 7 bases between. CDR3 size: 13 residues. The CDR3 DNA reads as TGTGCCAGCAGCTTACCGGTGAACTATGGCTACACCTTC. This gives the protein CASSLPVNYGYTF.

This clonotype was seen repeatedly, ten times or more. The chain recombines TRBV29-1 with TRBJ1-5; a weak D match, TRBD1 (5 bases). CDR1 is SQVTM, CDR2 ANQGSEA, per germline. The V and J ends lost 0 bases and 0 bases respectively, with 12 bases between them. CDR3 length: 16 amino acids. CDR3 in amino acids: CSVEEKEGNSNQPQHF. For the CDR3, the DNA is TGCAGCGTTGAAGAAAAAGAGGGGAATAGCAATCAGCCCCAGCATTTT.

This clonotype was seen many times. V usage is TRBV10-3 and J usage is TRBJ1-1, with TRBD1 as a possible D gene (5 bases). Germline V gene sequence: CDR1 ENHRY, CDR2 SYGVKD. CDR3 length equals 12 residues. Trimming shortened V by 4 bases and J by 8 bases, and 11 bases separated the two germline ends. The CDR3 DNA reads TGTGCCATCAGTGGGAGGGACCCAGAAGCTTTCTTT. Translation: CAISGRDPEAFF.

This clonotype was counted ten times or more. The V gene is TRBV7-2, the J gene TRBJ2-5; no firm D call. This CDR3 spans 14 amino acids. CDR1 is SGHTA and CDR2 is FQGNSA in the germline V gene. The V gene lost 2 bases and the J gene lost 8 bases, with 15 bases spanning the gap. CDR3 coding DNA: TGTGCCAGCAGCTTAAACCCTACTGCTACCACCCAGTACTTC. Amino acids: CASSLNPTATTQYF.

This clonotype was found many times. The chain has TRBV7-8 and TRBJ1-1; the D gene is possibly TRBD1 (5 bases). Trimming removed 8 bases from V and 0 bases from J, with 16 bases in between. The CDR3 consists of 15 residues. From germline, CDR1 is SGHVS and CDR2 FQNEAQ. The CDR3 DNA sequence: TGTGCCAGCCTTCCTGAGACAGCCTTGAACACTGAAGCTTTCTTT. Translated, it gives CASLPETALNTEAFF.

This clonotype was seen many times. This rearrangement joins TRBV5-4 to TRBJ1-1; D not certain. The CDR3 is made up of 12 amino acids. Germline V gives CDR1 SGHNT, CDR2 YYREEE (reference sequence). V was clipped by 3 bases and J by 5 bases, with 8 bases between them. In nucleotides, the CDR3 is TGTGCCAGCAGCTGGTCGGGGACTGAAGCTTTCTTT. This gives the protein CASSWSGTEAFF.

This clonotype was recorded many times. The genes are TRBV5-4 and TRBJ2-5; no definite D call. This CDR3 is 13 amino acids long. Germline CDR1 is SGHNT and CDR2 is YYREEE (reference sequence). Trimming removed 6 bases from V and 2 bases from J, with 11 bases in between. This chain's CDR3 is CASIFQQQETQYF. CDR3 bases: TGTGCCAGCATCTTCCAGCAACAAGAGACCCAGTACTTC. Variable domain in full (rest from reference TRBV5-4 and TRBJ2-5): ETGVTQSPTHLIKTRGQQVTLRCSSQSGHNTVSWYQQALGQGPQFIFQYYREEENGRGNFPPRFSGLQFPNYSSELNVNALELDDSALYLCASIFQQQETQYFGPGTRLLVL.

This clonotype has ten or more counts. This chain uses TRBV12-3 or TRBV12-4 with TRBJ1-2; D call uncertain. Between the trimmed V and J ends, which lost 3 bases and 5 bases, there was a span of 19 bases. CDR3 length: 16 residues. This CDR3 reads CASSFYGPLITYGYTF. In DNA, the CDR3 is TGTGCCAGCAGTTTCTACGGGCCCTTGATTACTTATGGCTACACCTTC.

This clonotype was seen at least ten times. CDR3 sequence: CASISVMNTEAFF. The CDR3 DNA sequence: TGTGCCAGCATCTCCGTAATGAACACTGAAGCTTTCTTT. This chain links TRBV7-9 with TRBJ1-1; unclear D gene. V lost 7 bases and J lost 0, with 9 bases in between. Looked up from germline, CDR1 is SEHNR and CDR2 is FQNEAQ (reference sequence). CDR3 size: 13 residues.

This clonotype was observed at least ten times. The V gene is TRBV6-5, the J gene TRBJ2-3, with 11 bases lining up with TRBD2. Looked up from germline, CDR1 is MNHEY and CDR2 is SVGAGI. V was clipped by 6 bases and J by 2 bases; unmatched bases: 7. The CDR3 consists of 16 residues. The DNA of the CDR3 is TGTGCCAGCAGATCTCTAGCGGGGGGACACACAGATACGCAGTATTTT. This gives the protein CASRSLAGGHTDTQYF.